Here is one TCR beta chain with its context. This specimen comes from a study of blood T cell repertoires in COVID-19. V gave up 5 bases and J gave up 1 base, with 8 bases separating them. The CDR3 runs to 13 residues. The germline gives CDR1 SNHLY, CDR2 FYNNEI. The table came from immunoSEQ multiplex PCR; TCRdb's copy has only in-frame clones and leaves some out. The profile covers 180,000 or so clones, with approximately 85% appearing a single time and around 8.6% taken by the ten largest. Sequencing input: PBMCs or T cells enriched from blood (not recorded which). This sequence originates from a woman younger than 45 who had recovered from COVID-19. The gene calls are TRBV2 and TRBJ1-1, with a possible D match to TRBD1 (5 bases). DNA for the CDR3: TGTGCCAGCAGTCGACAGTGGAACACTGAAGCTTTCTTT. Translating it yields CASSRQWNTEAFF. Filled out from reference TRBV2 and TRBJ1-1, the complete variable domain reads EPEVTQTPSHQVTQMGQEVILRCVPISNHLYFYWYRQILGQKVEFLVSFYNNEISEKSEIFDDQFSVERPDGSNFTLKIRSTKLEDSAMYFCASSRQWNTEAFFGQGTRLTVV.